The next 32 T cell receptor beta chains were all read from a single sample in a study of blood T cell repertoires in COVID-19. TCRdb keeps only in-frame clones here, not all; method: immunoSEQ multiplex PCR. The sample gives some 290,000 clones, roughly nine tenths of which show up once; around 9% is in the top ten. Sequenced input: PBMCs or T cells enriched from blood (not recorded which). These receptors originate from a woman aged 25 to 39 who had recovered from COVID-19.

A word on this clone: One end of the junction does not line up with germline, which may come from a read error. J is TRBJ2-4 and V is TRBV5-1; D perhaps matches TRBD1 (7 bases). CDR1 SGHRS and CDR2 YFSETQ come from the germline V gene. The CDR3 totals 17 residues. Here the CDR3 reads CASSSRDSILANNIQYF. CDR3 in DNA: TGCGCCAGCAGCTCACGGGACAGTATACTAGCCAATAACATTCAGTACTTC.

V gene TRBV29-1 combines with J gene TRBJ1-2; D possibly corresponds to TRBD1 (5 bases). There are 15 residues in the CDR3. CDR1 and CDR2 from the germline V gene are SQVTM and ANQGSEA. Trimming pared 1 base from V and 3 bases from J, leaving 15 bases between. CDR3 loop: CSVEVGPGLYYGYTF. CDR3 nucleotide sequence: TGCAGCGTTGAAGTGGGGCCAGGGTTGTACTATGGCTACACCTTC.

V and J are TRBV3-1 (or the pseudogene TRBV3-2) and TRBJ2-1, with D uncertain. The CDR3 is 12 residues long. V was pared by 4 bases and J by 7 bases, with 8 bases between. CDR1 and CDR2 (germline): LGHDT, YNNKEL (reference sequence). The CDR3 DNA follows: TGTGCCAGCAGCCTGCAGCGTAATGAGCAGTTCTTC. This sequence encodes CASSLQRNEQFF.

The rearrangement joins TRBV2 to TRBJ1-5; perhaps TRBD1 as D (6 bases). Germline CDR1 is SNHLY and CDR2 is FYNNEI. The CDR3 length is 16 residues. The V end lost 5 bases, the J end lost 1 base, and 15 bases lay between the germline ends. The CDR3 coding sequence is TGTGCCAGCAGTCACAGGGCTAGCGGGAGCAATCAGCCCCAGCATTTT. Translated, it gives CASSHRASGSNQPQHF.

V and J are TRBV7-2 and TRBJ1-2, with a weak D call TRBD1 (5 bases). Germline V CDR1 and CDR2: SGHTA, FQGNSA. The CDR3 is 15 amino acids. V lost 1 base and J lost 4, with 13 bases in between. CDR3 residues: CASSLGAGMGYGYTF. The CDR3 DNA is TGTGCCAGCAGCTTAGGGGCAGGGATGGGCTATGGCTACACCTTC. The variable domain in full, completed from reference TRBV7-2 and TRBJ1-2, reads GAGVSQSPSNKVTEKGKDVELRCDPISGHTALYWYRQSLGQGLEFLIYFQGNSAPDKSGLPSDRFSAERTGGSVSTLTIQRTQQEDSAVYLCASSLGAGMGYGYTFGSGTRLTVV.

This chain connects TRBV3-1 (or the pseudogene TRBV3-2) to TRBJ2-1, with 7 bases identical to TRBD2. CDR1 LGHDT and CDR2 YNNKEL come from the germline V gene (reference sequence). This CDR3 comprises 13 residues. J was trimmed by 13 bases and V by 4 bases; bases with no gene match: 10. The CDR3 loop reads CASSPPGLKHQFF. In nucleotides, the CDR3 is TGTGCCAGCAGCCCTCCGGGACTAAAGCACCAGTTCTTC.

The chain links TRBV6-6 to TRBJ2-7, with TRBD1 matching over 7 bases. From germline, CDR1 is MNHNY and CDR2 SVGAGI (reference sequence). With 8 bases clipped from V and 1 base from J, the junction kept 5 bases outside the gene matches. This CDR3 has 13 amino acids. The CDR3 coding sequence is TGTGCCAGCCAACCGGGACAGTCCTACGAGCAGTACTTC. Its protein product is CASQPGQSYEQYF.

CDR3 sequence reads: CASRRTSGRYEQYF. The CDR3, as DNA: TGTGCCAGCAGACGGACTAGCGGGAGATACGAGCAGTACTTC. The chain has TRBV27 and TRBJ2-7; 13 nucleotides agree with TRBD2. The CDR3 is 14 residues long. V gave up 6 bases and J gave up 4 bases; unmatched junction bases: 3. Germline V gene lookup returns CDR1 MNHEY and CDR2 SMNVEV (reference sequence).

The genes are TRBV9 and TRBJ1-1; a weak D match, TRBD1 (5 bases). Looked up from germline, CDR1 is SGDLS and CDR2 is YYNGEE. Trimming pared 4 bases from V and 0 bases from J, leaving 13 bases between. CDR3 length: 15 amino acids. The DNA of the CDR3 is TGTGCCAGCAGCCCGCGACCGACAGTGAACACTGAAGCTTTCTTT. Its translation: CASSPRPTVNTEAFF.

The chain is built from TRBV19 and TRBJ2-3; 9 positions agree with TRBD1. The CDR3 has 16 residues. The germline V gene has CDR1 LNHDA and CDR2 SQIVND (reference sequence). Losses at the gene ends were 4 bases for V and 2 bases for J; bases not matched to a gene: 7. The CDR3 reads CASSTSGTGLTDTQYF. The CDR3 coding sequence is TGTGCCAGTAGTACCTCCGGGACAGGGCTCACAGATACGCAGTATTTT.

This clone was observed a single time. The chain has TRBV12-3 or TRBV12-4 and TRBJ2-1; TRBD1 might be the D (5 bases). Trimming pared 6 bases from V and 4 bases from J, leaving 10 bases between. The CDR3 extends over 13 amino acids. The CDR3 region is CASRSDSYNEQFF. The CDR3 DNA reads as TGTGCCAGCAGGTCCGACAGTTACAATGAGCAGTTCTTC.

The chain carries TRBV6-1 and TRBJ2-7, with TRBD2 matching over 10 bases. J was trimmed by 0 bases and V by 4 bases; bases with no gene match: 6. The CDR3 totals 16 residues. In germline, CDR1 is MNHNS, CDR2 SASEGT. CDR3 nucleotide sequence: TGTGCCAGCAGTGGGCCCGGGACTAGCGTCTCCTACGAGCAGTACTTC. It specifies CASSGPGTSVSYEQYF.

The chain uses TRBV5-1 and TRBJ1-2; D is ambiguous. The germline V gene has CDR1 SGHRS and CDR2 YFSETQ. There are 14 residues in the CDR3. Trimming took 1 base from V and 6 from J, leaving 13 bases between them. This chain's CDR3 is CASSLMRELDGYTF. CDR3 nucleotides: TGCGCCAGCAGCTTGATGAGGGAGTTGGATGGCTACACCTTC.

V usage is TRBV6-5 and J usage is TRBJ1-2; D is possibly TRBD1 (5 bases). Trimming took 6 bases from V and 4 from J, leaving 12 bases between them. Germline CDR1 is MNHEY and CDR2 is SVGAGI. CDR3 length: 13 residues. This CDR3 reads CASRDPGFYGYTF. The CDR3 region has the DNA TGTGCCAGCAGAGACCCAGGGTTCTATGGCTACACCTTC.

The rearrangement joins TRBV11-3 to TRBJ1-2; TRBD1 agrees at 7 bases. Germline loops: CDR1 SGHNT, CDR2 YENEEA. The CDR3 has 15 residues. With V trimmed by 6 bases and J by 4 bases, 11 bases remained unmatched. CDR3 bases: TGTGCCAGCAGATTGACAGGGTTGGGTGCCTATGGCTACACCTTC. Its translation: CASRLTGLGAYGYTF.

The chain employs TRBV25-1 and TRBJ2-5; no clear D gene. The germline V gene has CDR1 MGHDK and CDR2 SYGVNS. The CDR3 sequence is 12 residues long. The germline V and J ends were trimmed by 2 bases and 2 bases, with 3 bases remaining between them. CDR3 sequence (DNA): TGTGCCAGCAGTGAAGTACAAGAGACCCAGTACTTC. This sequence encodes CASSEVQETQYF.

This rearrangement joins TRBV29-1 to TRBJ1-1, with a possible D match to TRBD1 (6 bases). V was clipped by 4 bases and J by 6 bases, with 12 bases between them. The CDR3 is made up of 12 amino acids. The germline V gene encodes CDR1 SQVTM and CDR2 ANQGSEA. In DNA, the CDR3 is TGCAGCGTTGGACAGGATGGCGCTGAAGCTTTCTTT. Its protein product is CSVGQDGAEAFF.

This chain joins TRBV19 and TRBJ2-3; 8 nucleotides match TRBD2. Losses at the gene ends were 5 bases for V and 4 bases for J; bases not matched to a gene: 8. The CDR3 sequence is 15 residues long. Germline V gene data show CDR1 as LNHDA and CDR2 as SQIVND (reference sequence). CDR3 DNA sequence: TGTGCCAGTAGTCCGGGACTAGGATTTTCAGATACGCAGTATTTT. Its translation is CASSPGLGFSDTQYF.

The genes are TRBV7-2 and TRBJ1-3; 7 bases agree with TRBD1. Germline V lookup: CDR1 SGHTA, CDR2 FQGNSA. This CDR3 is built from 14 residues. With 6 bases clipped from V and 10 bases from J, the junction kept 12 bases outside the gene matches. For the CDR3, the DNA is TGTGCCAGCAGGCAAGGGGGCGGTCGAACTACCATATATTTT. Protein sequence: CASRQGGGRTTIYF.

The chain has TRBV7-2 and TRBJ1-6, with a weak D call TRBD1 (5 bases). The CDR3 runs to 16 residues. Trimming took 8 bases from V and 11 from J, leaving 25 bases between them. The germline gives CDR1 SGHTA, CDR2 FQGNSA. The CDR3 DNA follows: TGTGCCAGCCAAATTTCAAGGAGGGACGGTGGGACACCCCTCCACTTT. Encoded protein: CASQISRRDGGTPLHF.

J is TRBJ2-7 and V is TRBV27; TRBD2 agrees at 11 bases. V lost 5 bases, J lost 5 bases, and 8 bases stayed unmatched. There are 15 residues in the CDR3. Per the germline V gene, CDR1 is MNHEY and CDR2 is SMNVEV (reference sequence). As DNA, the CDR3 is TGTGCCAGCAGTAGCCCACTAGCGGGAGACCACGAGCAGTACTTC. Its translation is CASSSPLAGDHEQYF.

The chain has TRBV19 and TRBJ1-2; 8 bases fit TRBD1. V lost 5 bases to trimming and J lost 3 bases; unmatched junction nucleotides: 14. The CDR3 loop spans 17 amino acids. Germline CDR1 and CDR2: LNHDA and SQIVND (reference sequence). CDR3 in amino acids: CASSGTGSTSLYYGYTF. CDR3 nucleotides: TGTGCCAGTAGTGGGACAGGTTCCACTTCGCTCTACTATGGCTACACCTTC.

This clone was detected a few times. This sample also contains other DNA sequences that code for the same CDR3. The V and J genes are TRBV3-1 (or the pseudogene TRBV3-2) and TRBJ1-2, with no clear D. The germline gives CDR1 LGHDT, CDR2 YNNKEL (reference sequence). Trimming shortened V by 0 bases and J by 8 bases, and 10 bases separated the two germline ends. The CDR3 has 13 residues. The CDR3 sequence: CASSQDSSSGYTF. The CDR3, as DNA: TGTGCCAGCAGCCAAGACTCCTCTAGCGGCTACACCTTC.

The genes are TRBV6-2 or TRBV6-3 and TRBJ2-5; weak D call: TRBD2 (6 bases). Germline assignment: CDR1 MNHEY and CDR2 SVGEGT. V was trimmed by 3 bases and J by 4 bases, leaving 18 bases between them. CDR3 length equals 16 residues. The CDR3, as DNA: TGTGCCAGCAGTTATCAGTCACAGTGGGACTTAGAGACCCAGTACTTC. It encodes CASSYQSQWDLETQYF.

Turning to this clone: This specimen includes other DNA sequences encoding the same CDR3. The chain carries TRBV7-2 and TRBJ2-7, with D possibly matching TRBD2 (5 bases). Germline CDR1 reads SGHTA; CDR2 reads FQGNSA. Trimming shortened V by 1 base and J by 2 bases, and 12 bases separated the two germline ends. The CDR3 totals 15 residues. The CDR3 here is CASSLGGSATYEQYF. The CDR3 nucleotides read TGTGCCAGCAGCTTAGGAGGTAGCGCGACCTACGAGCAGTACTTC.

This clone was found once. The V and J genes are TRBV2 and TRBJ2-3; TRBD2 agrees at 13 bases. The length of the CDR3 is 17 residues. Germline V gives CDR1 SNHLY, CDR2 FYNNEI. The V gene end was trimmed by 6 bases and the J gene end by 3 bases; junction bases not matched to a gene: 9. The chain's CDR3 is CASRALAGGGLTDTQYF. CDR3 bases: TGTGCCAGCAGAGCACTAGCGGGAGGGGGCCTAACAGATACGCAGTATTTT.

The chain links TRBV18 to TRBJ1-6, with D unclear. With 0 bases removed from V and 0 bases from J, the gap between germline ends came to 9 bases. Germline CDR1 is KGHSH and CDR2 is LQKENI. This CDR3 spans 17 amino acids. The CDR3 reads CASSPPEGSSYNSPLHF. The CDR3 region has the DNA TGTGCCAGCTCACCACCGGAAGGGAGCTCCTATAATTCACCCCTCCACTTT.

V and J are TRBV3-1 (or the pseudogene TRBV3-2) and TRBJ1-2; D call uncertain. The CDR3 runs 14 residues. Germline V lookup: CDR1 LGHDT, CDR2 YNNKEL (reference sequence). With 0 bases removed from V and 2 bases from J, the gap between germline ends came to 7 bases. CDR3 coding DNA: TGTGCCAGCAGCCAAGATACAGACAACTATGGCTACACCTTC. It yields the protein CASSQDTDNYGYTF.

This clone has only one observation. The chain employs TRBV21-1 and TRBJ2-2; the table's D gene call, TRBD2, was not cross checked with the DNA. TRBV21-1 is a documented pseudogene. The CDR3 contains 19 residues. The CDR3 loop reads CASSKVRELRREKYGELFF. The CDR3 DNA reads as TGTGCCAGCAGCAAAGTGCGGGAGCTGCGGCGGGAGAAGTACGGGGAGCTGTTTTTT.

This chain joins TRBV27 and TRBJ2-5, with a tentative D call TRBD1 (6 bases). Germline CDR1 is MNHEY and CDR2 is SMNVEV (reference sequence). The CDR3 has 16 residues. The V gene lost 1 base and the J gene lost 3 bases, with 15 bases spanning the gap. The CDR3 nucleotides read TGTGCCAGCAGTTTATATTGGGGGACAAGAGAAGAGACCCAGTACTTC. Its translation: CASSLYWGTREETQYF.

The chain uses TRBV11-2 and TRBJ2-1; 11 bases fit TRBD2. Germline lookup yields CDR1 SGHAT and CDR2 FQNNGV. This CDR3 contains 14 residues. The J segment lost 10 bases and the V segment lost 5 bases, leaving 7 bases of the junction unmatched. The CDR3 DNA sequence: TGTGCCAGCAGCCTAGCGGGAGGAAATGGGGAGCAGTTCTTC. Residues: CASSLAGGNGEQFF.

The count of this clone is one. This chain joins TRBV5-4 and TRBJ2-7; no definite D call. The CDR3 has 13 residues. The germline V and J ends were trimmed by 1 base and 1 base, with 6 bases remaining between them. Germline V lookup: CDR1 SGHNT, CDR2 YYREEE (reference sequence). CDR3 DNA: TGTGCCAGCAGCTTGTCTAAGTCCTACGAGCAGTACTTC. Amino acid sequence: CASSLSKSYEQYF. The whole variable domain, remainder taken from reference TRBV5-4 and TRBJ2-7, is ETGVTQSPTHLIKTRGQQVTLRCSSQSGHNTVSWYQQALGQGPQFIFQYYREEENGRGNFPPRFSGLQFPNYSSELNVNALELDDSALYLCASSLSKSYEQYFGPGTRLTVT.